This TCR beta chain came from a study of neurological immune-mediated disorders. Overall study findings and caveats: Whereas HTLV-1-associated myelopathy showed the most TCR clonal expansion, multiple sclerosis showed the least, with levels below those of healthy controls.

This clonotype has at least ten counts. As yet, its antigen is unknown. There are 14 residues in the CDR3. V lost 1 base and J lost 5, with 9 bases in between. From germline, CDR1 is KGHSH and CDR2 LQKENI. Over 190 million TCR-beta sequences from 15-18 subjects came from every sequencing run. TCRdb ran MiXCR on the 5' RACE reads and lists one entry per CDR3 protein. The sample includes roughly 100,000 distinct CDR3 sequences, 9.5% to 14% of them seen just once. Time point given: longitudinal time-point 3. The sample comprised PBMCs. This clonotype was sampled from a female donor with HTLV-1-associated myelopathy (HAM/TSP). V gene TRBV18 combines with J gene TRBJ2-1; possible D gene TRBD2, 6 bases. The CDR3 nucleotides are TGTGCCAGCTCACCACGGAGGGTGAACAATGAGCAGTTCTTC. This sequence encodes CASSPRRVNNEQFF.